The 16 T cell receptor beta chains presented below share a single source sample, sequenced in a study of blood T cell repertoires in COVID-19 (dated by TCRdb to the early 2020s). Libraries came from the immunoSEQ multiplex PCR assay. TCRdb limited this immuneACCESS table to in-frame rearrangements with V and J called. A share of clones is missing; checked studies link under half to unresolved V genes, and the rest is unexplained. The sample contains about 160,000 clones, over 70% of them found a single time. Of the sample, about 3% falls within the top ten clones. The sequenced sample was peripheral blood. The source is a man in his sixties or seventies with acute or convalescent COVID-19.

V usage is TRBV6-5 and J usage is TRBJ1-2, with 11 bases identical to TRBD1. There are 16 residues in the CDR3. The germline gives CDR1 MNHEY, CDR2 SVGAGI. V lost 2 bases and J lost 6; bases outside the gene matches: 8. CDR3 amino acids: CASSYPGTGGLDGYTF. CDR3 coding DNA: TGTGCCAGCAGTTACCCCGGGACAGGGGGTCTTGATGGCTACACCTTC.

The chain carries TRBV28 and TRBJ2-4; 8 nucleotides agree with TRBD2. Germline V gene sequence: CDR1 MDHEN, CDR2 SYDVKM. The V and J ends lost 5 bases and 2 bases, in that order; junction bases with no gene match: 11. The CDR3 consists of 17 residues. The DNA for the CDR3 is TGTGCCAGCAGTCCCTCGGGGAGCGGGAGTACCAAAAACATTCAGTACTTC. Translation gives CASSPSGSGSTKNIQYF.

V is TRBV27 and J is TRBJ2-7; TRBD2 is a possible D gene (6 bases). CDR1 is MNHEY, CDR2 SMNVEV, per germline (reference sequence). V lost 6 bases and J lost 4, with 19 bases in between. The CDR3 is made up of 15 amino acids. The CDR3: CASSRPGTLRYEQYF. CDR3 coding DNA: TGTGCCAGCAGCAGGCCCGGGACTCTCAGATACGAGCAGTACTTC.

The chain is built from TRBV12-3 or TRBV12-4 and TRBJ2-7, with 7 positions matching TRBD1. V gave up 9 bases and J gave up 6 bases; unmatched junction bases: 11. This CDR3 is built from 13 residues. The CDR3 DNA reads TGTGCCAGTAAGTCCCTGACAGGGCGCGAGCAGTACTTC. This sequence encodes CASKSLTGREQYF.

This clone was observed a few times. This chain uses TRBV12-5 with TRBJ1-5, with D perhaps TRBD1 (6 bases). CDR3 size: 14 residues. Trimming pared 9 bases from V and 1 base from J, leaving 13 bases between. Germline V lookup: CDR1 LGHNT, CDR2 FRNRAP. CDR3 coding DNA: TGTGCTAGCGGGGCTGACAGGAGCAATCAGCCCCAGCATTTT. Encoded protein: CASGADRSNQPQHF.

This rearrangement joins TRBV5-1 to TRBJ1-1; D is undetermined. The V end lost 0 bases, the J end lost 4 bases, and 10 bases lay between the germline ends. Germline assignment: CDR1 SGHRS and CDR2 YFSETQ. There are 14 residues in the CDR3. DNA for the CDR3: TGCGCCAGCAGCTTGGGTAGTACGGGCACTGAAGCTTTCTTT. This codes for CASSLGSTGTEAFF.

This clone was seen only a few times. V is TRBV11-3 and J is TRBJ1-4; the match to TRBD1 covers 11 bases. The CDR3 totals 13 residues. Germline CDR1 and CDR2: SGHNT and YENEEA. V was clipped by 7 bases and J by 7 bases; unmatched bases: 2. CDR3 sequence reads: CASKGQGGEKLFF. In DNA form, the CDR3 reads TGTGCCAGCAAGGGACAGGGGGGTGAAAAACTGTTTTTT.

The genes are TRBV12-3 or TRBV12-4 and TRBJ2-5; 7 nucleotides align to TRBD1. CDR3 length equals 12 residues. The junction had 8 bases not matched to a gene; V was cut back by 3 bases and J by 13 bases. CDR3 coding DNA: TGTGCCAGCAGTTTTTTTCGACAGGGAAGGTACTTC. The encoded protein is CASSFFRQGRYF.

This clone was seen only a few times. The V gene is TRBV6-4, the J gene TRBJ2-7, with 7 nucleotides matching TRBD1. CDR3 length equals 13 residues. Germline V gene data show CDR1 as MRHNA and CDR2 as SNTAGT. V dropped 6 bases and J dropped 6; count of bases not matched to a gene: 8. The CDR3 protein is CASSRTGRIEQYF. The CDR3 bases are TGTGCCAGCAGCCGGACAGGAAGGATCGAGCAGTACTTC.

The CDR3 DNA follows: TGTGCCACCAGCCCGGGACAGGTCTACGAGCAGTACTTC. It codes for CATSPGQVYEQYF. The chain has TRBV15 and TRBJ2-7; 8 nucleotides match TRBD1. Germline values: CDR1 LNHNV, CDR2 YYDKDF (reference sequence). Trimming took 5 bases from V and 3 from J; bases not matched to a gene: 3. The CDR3 extends over 13 amino acids.

Turning to this clone: Other DNA sequences in the sample encode the same CDR3. The V call is TRBV12-3 or TRBV12-4, the J call TRBJ1-1; D gene uncertain. The V end was cut by 1 base, the J end by 4 bases, with 7 bases between. This CDR3 has 13 amino acids. The CDR3 coding sequence is TGTGCCAGCAGTTTAGGGGGAGGCACTGAAGCTTTCTTT. Protein product: CASSLGGGTEAFF.

This chain joins TRBV5-6 and TRBJ2-1; 9 nucleotides line up with TRBD2. This CDR3 spans 15 amino acids. Germline CDR1 reads SGHDT; CDR2 reads YYEEEE. With V trimmed by 4 bases and J by 7 bases, 9 bases remained unmatched. The CDR3 loop reads CASSIGTSTWNEQFF. CDR3 bases: TGTGCCAGCAGCATCGGGACTAGCACCTGGAATGAGCAGTTCTTC.

Only a few counts were recorded for this clone. CDR3 sequence (DNA): TGTGCCAGCTCACCAGTTACCTACGGGACAGGGGGTTCCCTCTATGGCTACACCTTC. This sequence encodes CASSPVTYGTGGSLYGYTF. The V call is TRBV18, the J call TRBJ1-2; 11 bases match TRBD1. The CDR3 runs 19 residues. The germline gives CDR1 KGHSH, CDR2 LQKENI. Trimming at V came to 2 bases and at J to 4 bases, leaving 15 bases not matched to a gene.

This chain connects TRBV19 to TRBJ2-2; 8 bases agree with TRBD1. The CDR3 length is 15 residues. Trimming removed 6 bases from V and 6 bases from J; junction bases left unmatched: 9. Germline V gene sequence: CDR1 LNHDA, CDR2 SQIVND (reference sequence). The CDR3 DNA reads as TGTGCCAGTAGACAGGGGGGTTCTAGATCCGGGGAGCTGTTTTTT. Residues: CASRQGGSRSGELFF.

CDR3 in amino acids: CASSLVGGGYNEQFF. The CDR3 bases are TGTGCCAGCAGCTTGGTCGGCGGGGGGTACAATGAGCAGTTCTTC. The V gene is TRBV5-6, the J gene TRBJ2-1; the match to TRBD2 covers 8 bases. V was clipped by 0 bases and J by 4 bases; unmatched bases: 3. This CDR3 region has 15 residues. Germline V gene lookup returns CDR1 SGHDT and CDR2 YYEEEE. Full variable domain (missing parts from reference TRBV5-6 and TRBJ2-1): DAGVTQSPTHLIKTRGQQVTLRCSPKSGHDTVSWYQQALGQGPQFIFQYYEEEERQRGNFPDRFSGHQFPNYSSELNVNALLLGDSALYLCASSLVGGGYNEQFFGPGTRLTVL.

The V gene is TRBV5-1, the J gene TRBJ2-7; 12 positions agree with TRBD1. There are 14 residues in the CDR3. Germline V gene lookup returns CDR1 SGHRS and CDR2 YFSETQ. V lost 3 bases, J lost 5 bases, and 3 bases stayed unmatched. CDR3 sequence reads: CASSWGTGGDEQYF. The CDR3, as DNA: TGCGCCAGCAGCTGGGGGACAGGGGGCGACGAGCAGTACTTC.